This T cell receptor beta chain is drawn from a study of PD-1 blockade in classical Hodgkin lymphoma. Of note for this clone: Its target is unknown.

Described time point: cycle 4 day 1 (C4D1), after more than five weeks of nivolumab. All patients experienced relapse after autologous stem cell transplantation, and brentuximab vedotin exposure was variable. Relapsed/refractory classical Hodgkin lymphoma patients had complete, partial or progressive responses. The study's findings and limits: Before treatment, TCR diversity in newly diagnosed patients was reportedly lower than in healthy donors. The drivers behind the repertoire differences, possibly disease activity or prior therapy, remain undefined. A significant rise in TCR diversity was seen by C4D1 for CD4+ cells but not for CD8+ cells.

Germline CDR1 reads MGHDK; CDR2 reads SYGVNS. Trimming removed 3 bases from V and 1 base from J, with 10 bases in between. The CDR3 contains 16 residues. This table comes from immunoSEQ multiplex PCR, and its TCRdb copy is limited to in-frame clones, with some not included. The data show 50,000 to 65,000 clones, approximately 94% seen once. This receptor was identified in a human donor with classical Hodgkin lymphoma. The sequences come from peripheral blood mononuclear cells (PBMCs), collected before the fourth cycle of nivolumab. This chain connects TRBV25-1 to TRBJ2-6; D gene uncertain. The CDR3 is CASSDPGQSGANVLTF. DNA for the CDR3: TGTGCCAGCAGTGACCCCGGTCAGTCTGGGGCCAACGTCCTGACTTTC.